Each of the 13 T cell receptor beta chains below was sequenced from the same sample in a study of blood T cell repertoires in COVID-19. Profiling relied on immunoSEQ multiplex PCR, and the TCRdb table lists in-frame clones only, not all of them. The sample comprises about 170,000 clones, roughly 91% of which are singletons, and around 2% rests with the top ten. Sequenced sample: peripheral blood. The receptors were gathered from a man in his fifties who had recovered from COVID-19.

The chain has TRBV4-1 and TRBJ2-7, with unresolved D. This CDR3 is built from 14 residues. The germline V and J ends were trimmed by 0 bases and 6 bases, with 12 bases remaining between them. Germline CDR1 and CDR2: MGHRA and YSYEKL. CDR3 region: CASSQEWLEREQYF. CDR3 in DNA: TGCGCCAGCAGCCAAGAGTGGCTAGAACGCGAGCAGTACTTC.

The chain recombines TRBV11-2 with TRBJ2-7, with D maybe TRBD1 (6 bases). The CDR3 is 16 residues long. Per germline, CDR1 SGHAT and CDR2 FQNNGV. V lost 5 bases, J lost 1 base, and 18 bases lay in between. The CDR3 protein is CASSPRTGTGSYEQYF. The CDR3 DNA reads TGTGCCAGCAGCCCGAGAACAGGGACGGGATCCTACGAGCAGTACTTC.

V is TRBV7-3 and J is TRBJ2-1; 13 bases fit TRBD2. There are 17 residues in the CDR3. V lost 4 bases to trimming and J lost 7 bases; unmatched junction nucleotides: 10. Germline values: CDR1 SGHTA, CDR2 FQGTGA. The CDR3 is CASSSFPGTSGNNEQFF. DNA for the CDR3: TGTGCCAGCAGCTCCTTTCCCGGGACTAGCGGGAATAATGAGCAGTTCTTC.

The chain is built from TRBV18 and TRBJ2-1; D remains ambiguous. This CDR3 has 17 residues. Germline CDR1 reads KGHSH; CDR2 reads LQKENI. The germline V and J ends were trimmed by 0 bases and 4 bases, with 16 bases remaining between them. In nucleotides, the CDR3 is TGTGCCAGCTCACCACCTGACTCTGGCCCTGCTTACAATGAGCAGTTCTTC. Its protein is CASSPPDSGPAYNEQFF.

This clone was detected once. The chain recombines TRBV6-5 with TRBJ2-1; 10 positions match TRBD1. This CDR3 is built from 13 residues. The V segment lost 6 bases and the J segment 5 bases; nucleotides outside the gene matches: 1. Germline CDR1 MNHEY, CDR2 SVGAGI. In nucleotides, the CDR3 is TGTGCCAGCAGGGGGACAGGGGACAATGAGCAGTTCTTC. It is translated as CASRGTGDNEQFF.

The gene calls are TRBV5-6 and TRBJ2-1; 10 nucleotides line up with TRBD1. The V gene end was trimmed by 2 bases and the J gene end by 8 bases; junction bases not matched to a gene: 7. The CDR3 sequence is 15 residues long. Germline CDR1 and CDR2: SGHDT and YYEEEE. The DNA of the CDR3 is TGTGCCAGCAGCTTTTATAGGGACAGGGGAGATGAGCAGTTCTTC. This gives the protein CASSFYRDRGDEQFF.

The J gene is TRBJ1-2, the V gene TRBV5-6, with a tentative D call TRBD1 (6 bases). Germline V lookup: CDR1 SGHDT, CDR2 YYEEEE. The CDR3 sequence is 15 residues long. Trimming pared 2 bases from V and 4 bases from J, leaving 15 bases between. CDR3 loop: CASSFDEGQTYGYTF. CDR3 coding DNA: TGTGCCAGCAGCTTCGACGAGGGACAAACCTATGGCTACACCTTC.

This clone was recorded once. This sequence joins TRBV6-5 and TRBJ1-2; 10 nucleotides match TRBD1. The CDR3 is made up of 14 amino acids. The junction had 7 bases not matched to a gene; V was cut back by 6 bases and J by 6 bases. Germline V CDR1 and CDR2: MNHEY, SVGAGI. The CDR3 DNA reads as TGTGCCAGCAGCCGAGGGGACAGGGGAAATGGCTACACCTTC. Translated, it gives CASSRGDRGNGYTF.

By proportion, this clone is medium-sized. The rearrangement joins TRBV20-1 to TRBJ1-2; D unclear. Germline lookup yields CDR1 DFQATT and CDR2 SNEGSKA (reference sequence). The CDR3 totals 11 residues. The V and J ends lost 3 bases and 8 bases respectively, with 10 bases between them. Written as DNA, the CDR3 is TGCAGTGCTAGGTCAGTAAAAGGCTACACCTTC. Translation: CSARSVKGYTF.

This chain links TRBV5-1 with TRBJ2-4, with a weak D call TRBD1 (5 bases). Germline CDR1 and CDR2: SGHRS and YFSETQ. Trimming stripped 0 bases from V and 15 bases from J, with 22 bases between. The CDR3 is 15 amino acids. CDR3 bases: TGCGCCAGCAGCTTGGGAGCCCAGGGTTTTGCGGTTTGGTACTTC. Protein sequence: CASSLGAQGFAVWYF.

The V call is TRBV7-9, the J call TRBJ1-1; D is possibly TRBD1 (6 bases). The V end was cut by 0 bases, the J end by 3 bases, with 8 bases between. The CDR3 runs 14 residues. The V gene's germline CDR1 is SEHNR and CDR2 FQNEAQ (reference sequence). The CDR3 protein is CASSLAQGYTEAFF. CDR3 in DNA: TGTGCCAGCAGCTTAGCGCAGGGGTACACTGAAGCTTTCTTT.

The chain has TRBV24-1 and TRBJ2-1; TRBD1 matches 8 bases. V dropped 6 bases and J dropped 0; count of bases not matched to a gene: 6. CDR1 and CDR2 (germline): KGHDR, SFDVKD. There are 16 residues in the CDR3. CDR3 DNA sequence: TGTGCCACCAGTATTACAGGGGGGAGCTCCTACAATGAGCAGTTCTTC. Residues: CATSITGGSSYNEQFF.

This CDR3 reads CASSRQTGGNTEAFF. The CDR3 bases are TGTGCCAGCAGTCGACAAACCGGGGGGAACACTGAAGCTTTCTTT. This rearrangement joins TRBV14 to TRBJ1-1; TRBD1 is a possible D gene (5 bases). In germline, CDR1 is SGHDN, CDR2 FVKESK. V lost 6 bases and J 1 base, leaving 15 bases between the germline ends. This CDR3 contains 15 residues.